This T cell receptor beta chain was sequenced in a study of human T cells and chemical hapten exposure. At the level of the study: TCR yield per sample varied, mainly due to pooled library volumes.

TCRdb re-analysed the RACE reads in MiXCR, keeping a single row per CDR3 protein. This table holds a few hundred thousand distinct CDR3 sequences, approximately 5.8% found once. Sample time point: pre-sensitization, week 0. This sample's treatment: therapeutic diphenylcyclopropenone sensitization with weekly scalp DPC. Regarding the study as a whole: Healthy people's immune response may differ from that of the donors, who had alopecia.

This clonotype was observed a handful of times. Its antigen is not identified. The receptor was derived from a woman between 18 and 29 years old with alopecia areata. Some clones in this sample may be carry-over from other donors' samples. This material consisted of whole blood, taken in connection with sensitization to the hapten diphenylcyclopropenone (DPC).

The CDR3 reads CASSPGRGDNSPLHF. The CDR3 coding sequence is TGTGCCAGCAGCCCGGGGAGGGGAGATAATTCACCCCTCCACTTT. This chain links TRBV7-2 with TRBJ1-6; tentatively, D is TRBD1 (5 bases). Germline CDR1 is SGHTA and CDR2 is FQGNSA. This CDR3 is 15 amino acids long. V lost 5 bases, J lost 5 bases, and 13 bases lay in between.